A selection of T cell receptor beta chains follows, all from one sample in a study of cytomegalovirus exposure and HLA in healthy donors. Repertoires were generated with immunoSEQ multiplex PCR, while TCRdb's copy carries only in-frame clones and drops some. The sample consists of 140,000 to 150,000 clones, approximately 72% of them appearing once. The sample was PBMCs. All receptors derive from a man between 35 and 55 years old in good health and CMV-seronegative. Both conserved end residues are part of each CDR3. A D gene is named only where the DNA matches it firmly. Clone sizes are given selectively: once, few, many, or a class where the clone is expanded.

J gene | V gene | clone size | D gene | CDR3 DNA | CDR3 protein
TRBJ1-5 | TRBV4-1 | once | - | TGCGCCAGCAGCCAAGAGGCAGGAAACACCATCAGTCAGCCCCAGCATTTT | CASSQEAGNTISQPQHF
TRBJ2-1 | TRBV5-4 | - | - | TGTGCCAGCAGCTTGGAGGGGGGGATCAATGAGCAGTTCTTC | CASSLEGGINEQFF
TRBJ1-2 | TRBV10-3 | once | - | TGTGCCATCAGTGAGGGGGTTGGGAGCTATGGCTACACCTTC | CAISEGVGSYGYTF
TRBJ2-1 | TRBV11-2 | - | TRBD2 | TGTGCCAGCACCTTGGGGGGGAGCGGAGCCTCCAGTGAGCAGTTCTTC | CASTLGGSGASSEQFF
TRBJ2-7 | TRBV4-3 | - | - | TGCGCCAGCAGCCAAAGGGTCCGAGACAGTCGAAACTTC | CASSQRVRDSRNF
TRBJ2-1 | TRBV7-2 | - | TRBD2 | TGTGCCAGCAGCTTTACTAGCGGGAGTCCTGAGCAGTTCTTC | CASSFTSGSPEQFF
TRBJ2-1 | TRBV7-2 | few | TRBD2 | TGTGCCAGCAGCTTAGAGGCGGGAGAATCCAATGAGCAGTTCTTC | CASSLEAGESNEQFF
TRBJ1-2 | TRBV10-2 | - | TRBD1 | TGCGCCAGCAGTGAGTCGGTACGGGACAGGACTAACTATGGCTACACCTTC | CASSESVRDRTNYGYTF
TRBJ1-2 | TRBV5-1 | - | - | TGCGCCAGCAGCCGAGAAGCGACCTATGGCTACACCTTC | CASSREATYGYTF
TRBJ2-1 | TRBV9 | - | TRBD2 | TGTGCCAGCAGCGTAGGGGGACTAGCGGGGGGCCCCAATGAGCAGTTCTTC | CASSVGGLAGGPNEQFF
TRBJ2-7 | TRBV7-8 | - | TRBD2 | TGTGCCAGCAGCACCCGGACTAGAGCCTACGAGCAGTACTTC | CASSTRTRAYEQYF
TRBJ2-7 | TRBV5-5 | - | TRBD1 | TGTGCCAGCAGCTTCGGCGGACAGGGGACCTACGAGCAGTACTTC | CASSFGGQGTYEQYF
TRBJ2-7 | TRBV6-5 | - | TRBD1 | TGTGCCAGCAGAGGGACAGCCGACTACGAGCAGTACTTC | CASRGTADYEQYF
TRBJ2-7 | TRBV18 | - | TRBD1 | TGTGCCAGCTCACCCCAGCCGGGGACAGGGGTCGAGCAGTACTTC | CASSPQPGTGVEQYF
TRBJ2-3 | TRBV5-1 | - | TRBD2 | TGCGCCAGCAGCCCAGGGCGGCTAGCGGGGGGCACAGATACGCAGTATTTT | CASSPGRLAGGTDTQYF
TRBJ2-1 | TRBV20-1 | - | - | TGCAGTGCTAGCCTCTACAATGAGCAGTTCTTC | CSASLYNEQFF
TRBJ1-5 | TRBV2 | - | TRBD1 | TGTGCCAGCAGGCGACAGGGGGACGGCAATCAGCCCCAGCATTTT | CASRRQGDGNQPQHF
TRBJ2-5 | TRBV7-9 | few | - | TGTGCAAGCGGAGTAAAGGAGACCCAGTACTTC | CASGVKETQYF
TRBJ2-5 | TRBV13 | - | TRBD2 | TGTGCCAGCAGCGCCAGCGGGGGGCCCCCACAAGAGACCCAGTACTTC | CASSASGGPPQETQYF
TRBJ1-1 | TRBV30 | - | TRBD1 | TGTGCCAGTAAACAGGGGGCACACACTGAAGCTTTCTTT | CASKQGAHTEAFF
TRBJ1-2 | TRBV29-1 | - | TRBD1 | TGCAGCGTTGACCGCCAGGGGGCAGCAGCCGATGGCTACCCCTTC | CSVDRQGAAADGYPF
TRBJ2-7 | TRBV5-4 | medium-sized | - | TGTGCCAGCAGCCGCGGGACGGGTTCCTACGAGCAGTACTTC | CASSRGTGSYEQYF
TRBJ1-1 | TRBV15 | - | - | TGTGCCACCAGCACAGGATGGATGAACACTGAAGCTTTCTTT | CATSTGWMNTEAFF
TRBJ2-7 | TRBV27 | - | - | TGTGCCAGCAGTTTTGGGTCCAGGGCGAGCGAGCAGTACTTC | CASSFGSRASEQYF
TRBJ2-6 | TRBV2 | - | TRBD1 | TGTGCCAGCAGTCAACAGGGGGGTAGTCCTGGGGCCAACGTCCTGACTTTC | CASSQQGGSPGANVLTF
TRBJ2-5 | TRBV6-1 | - | TRBD1 | TGTGCCAGCAGTCCGACAGGGGGGCAAGAGACCCAGTACTTC | CASSPTGGQETQYF
TRBJ2-7 | TRBV19 | - | - | TGTGCCAGTAGTAACTCTCCGACTGGTTACGAGCAGTACTTC | CASSNSPTGYEQYF
TRBJ2-1 | TRBV19 | - | TRBD2 | TGTGCCAGTAGTAGGTCTAGCGGGCCCTACAATGAGCAGTTCTTC | CASSRSSGPYNEQFF
TRBJ2-7 | TRBV6-5 | - | - | TGTGCCAGCAGTTATCTGTACGAGCAGTACTTC | CASSYLYEQYF
TRBJ2-7 | TRBV9 | - | - | TGTGCCAGCAGCGCCGCGGGGACCCGCCACGAGCAGTACTTC | CASSAAGTRHEQYF
TRBJ1-2 | TRBV2 | - | TRBD1 | TGTGCCAGCAGGGCACGGGACAGGGGGCGGGTAGCCGGCTACACCTTC | CASRARDRGRVAGYTF
TRBJ2-2 | TRBV6-6 | - | - | TGTGCCAGCAGTTACTCGGCCGCGAACACCGGGGAGCTGTTTTTT | CASSYSAANTGELFF
TRBJ1-1 | TRBV4-3 | - | TRBD1 | TGCGCCAGCAGCTCACAGGGGAAGGACACTGAAGCTTTCTTT | CASSSQGKDTEAFF
TRBJ1-1 | TRBV5-3 | - | - | TGTGCCAGAAGCTTGCGCGGAATTTCTAAGAACACTGAAGCTTTCTTT | CARSLRGISKNTEAFF
TRBJ2-3 | TRBV14 | - | - | TGTGCCAGCAGCCTACTTGGCACAGATACGCAGTATTTT | CASSLLGTDTQYF
TRBJ2-7 | TRBV6-1 | - | - | TGTGCCAGCTGGAGGGGTTATAGCTCCTACGAGCAGTACTTC | CASWRGYSSYEQYF
TRBJ2-1 | TRBV5-1 | - | TRBD2 | TGCGCCAGCAGCCTTAGCGGGGGGCGGTACAATGAGCAGTTCTTC | CASSLSGGRYNEQFF
TRBJ2-7 | TRBV6-5 | few | TRBD2 | TGTGCCAGCAGCCGGACTAGGTCGAGCGAGCAGTACTTC | CASSRTRSSEQYF
TRBJ2-5 | TRBV19 | - | TRBD1 | TGTGCCAGTAGTTCCCCCGGACAGGTTCGTCAAGAGACCCAGTACTTC | CASSSPGQVRQETQYF
TRBJ2-3 | TRBV15 | - | TRBD1 | TGTGCCACCAGCATGCAGACAGGGTGGGCGGATACGCAGTATTTT | CATSMQTGWADTQYF
TRBJ1-4 | TRBV25-1 | - | TRBD1 | TGTGCCAGCAGTGATTACAGGGGAACTAATGAAAAACTGTTTTTT | CASSDYRGTNEKLFF